Each of the 14 T cell receptor beta chains below was sequenced from the same sample in a study of blood T cell repertoires in COVID-19. The repertoire was sequenced with immunoSEQ multiplex PCR; TCRdb's copy has only in-frame clones and lacks some. The sample gives roughly 120,000 clones, 60% to 85% of which show up once; approximately 2.4% is in the top ten. Sequencing was carried out using peripheral blood. All receptors come from a man in his sixties or seventies with acute or convalescent COVID-19.

The V gene is TRBV5-5, the J gene TRBJ1-4; 7 bases are shared with TRBD1. V lost 1 base and J lost 2; bases outside the gene matches: 17. CDR1 and CDR2 (germline): SGHKS, YYEKEE (reference sequence). CDR3 size: 20 residues. The CDR3 region has the DNA TGTGCCAGCAGCTTGCGCCAGGGACAGATGTGGAGAACGACTAATGAAAAACTGTTTTTT. As protein: CASSLRQGQMWRTTNEKLFF.

This chain links TRBV25-1 with TRBJ2-2; 11 bases fit TRBD2. Germline V lookup: CDR1 MGHDK, CDR2 SYGVNS. The CDR3 sequence is 16 residues long. V lost 4 bases and J lost 2; bases outside the gene matches: 3. CDR3: CASSVLAGGNTGELFF. DNA of the CDR3: TGTGCCAGCAGTGTTCTAGCGGGGGGAAACACCGGGGAGCTGTTTTTT.

The chain has TRBV6-1 and TRBJ2-7; no clear D gene. The germline V and J ends were trimmed by 2 bases and 2 bases, with 13 bases remaining between them. The CDR3 has 15 amino acids. The germline gives CDR1 MNHNS, CDR2 SASEGT. The CDR3 DNA is TGTGCCAGCAGTGAAACGTGGCAGGCGACCTACGAGCAGTACTTC. It translates to CASSETWQATYEQYF.

The sample holds a few counts of this clone. The rearrangement links TRBV30 to TRBJ1-5; D may be TRBD1 (5 bases). Deletions cut 0 bases from V and 7 bases from J, with 13 bases between. The CDR3 totals 14 residues. The germline gives CDR1 GTSNPN, CDR2 SVGIG (reference sequence). CDR3: CAWSVDSGWQPQHF. In DNA form, the CDR3 reads TGTGCCTGGAGTGTCGACAGTGGCTGGCAGCCCCAGCATTTT.

The gene calls are TRBV4-3 and TRBJ2-1; the match to TRBD2 covers 7 bases. The trim removed 4 bases at V and 1 base at J, leaving 16 bases unmatched. The CDR3 totals 19 residues. The germline V gene encodes CDR1 LGHNA and CDR2 YSLEER. For the CDR3, the DNA is TGCGCCAGCAGCCTCCAGAGGAATGGTGGCGGGGGATCCTACAATGAGCAGTTCTTC. This gives the protein CASSLQRNGGGGSYNEQFF.

This clone has more than one count but fewer than ten. This CDR3 is CASSRGLDYGYTF. CDR3 DNA: TGTGCCAGCAGCAGGGGGCTGGACTATGGCTACACCTTC. The chain joins TRBV5-6 to TRBJ1-2; 7 bases match TRBD1. This CDR3 has 13 amino acids. Losses at the gene ends were 4 bases for V and 3 bases for J; bases not matched to a gene: 3. The germline V gene has CDR1 SGHDT and CDR2 YYEEEE.

The rearrangement joins TRBV5-1 to TRBJ1-2; D perhaps matches TRBD1 (5 bases). V was shortened by 4 bases and J by 3 bases, with 10 bases between the two germline ends. CDR3 length equals 13 residues. Germline V gene sequence: CDR1 SGHRS, CDR2 YFSETQ. The DNA for the CDR3 is TGCGCCAGCAGCCGGGGGGACGACTATGGCTACACCTTC. Protein product: CASSRGDDYGYTF. Filled out from reference TRBV5-1 and TRBJ1-2, the complete variable domain reads KAGVTQTPRYLIKTRGQQVTLSCSPISGHRSVSWYQQTPGQGLQFLFEYFSETQRNKGNFPGRFSGRQFSNSRSEMNVSTLELGDSALYLCASSRGDDYGYTFGSGTRLTVV.

This clone was counted only a few times. This chain uses TRBV28 with TRBJ1-1, with D perhaps matching TRBD1 (5 bases). Between the trimmed V and J ends, which lost 5 bases and 5 bases, there was a span of 15 bases. CDR1 is MDHEN, CDR2 SYDVKM, per germline. The CDR3 has 14 amino acids. The DNA for the CDR3 is TGTGCCAGCAGTGAGCACAACAGGCCAACTGAAGCTTTCTTT. Protein product: CASSEHNRPTEAFF.

This clone appeared once. The chain has TRBV27 and TRBJ1-2, with a possible D match to TRBD1 (6 bases). This CDR3 is built from 14 residues. Trimming took 2 bases from V and 4 from J, leaving 11 bases between them. Germline assignment: CDR1 MNHEY and CDR2 SMNVEV (reference sequence). In DNA, the CDR3 is TGTGCCAGCAGTTTAGCAGGGGCAAGCTATGGCTACACCTTC. This codes for CASSLAGASYGYTF.

V and J are TRBV7-3 and TRBJ2-1; D is perhaps TRBD2 (6 bases). V shed 3 bases and J shed 1 base, with 10 bases lying between them. The germline CDR1 and CDR2 sequences are SGHTA and FQGTGA. There are 15 residues in the CDR3. As DNA, the CDR3 is TGTGCCAGCAGCTTGACTAGTCGGTCCTACAATGAGCAGTTCTTC. Its translation: CASSLTSRSYNEQFF.

This clone was detected a few times. The chain combines TRBV18 with TRBJ1-2; 7 nucleotides align to TRBD1. V lost 4 bases to trimming and J lost 3 bases; unmatched junction nucleotides: 5. The CDR3 has 14 amino acids. Germline CDR1 reads KGHSH; CDR2 reads LQKENI. The CDR3 sequence: CASSLNTGDYGYTF. The DNA of the CDR3 is TGTGCCAGCTCACTAAATACAGGGGACTATGGCTACACCTTC.

In regard to this clone: The junction departs from the called germline gene at one end, perhaps through a read error. The V call is TRBV7-3, the J call TRBJ2-1; 8 bases align to TRBD2. The CDR3 is 16 amino acids. Germline assignment: CDR1 SGHTA and CDR2 FQGTGA. The CDR3 sequence: CASSPAGGSSFNEQFF. CDR3 nucleotides: TGTGCCAGCAGTCCTGCGGGGGGTTCCTCCTTCAATGAGCAGTTCTTC.

This clone was seen a single time. The chain recombines TRBV11-3 with TRBJ2-1; 8 nucleotides agree with TRBD2. CDR1 and CDR2 from the germline V gene are SGHNT and YENEEA. The length of the CDR3 is 15 residues. Germline trimming cut 3 bases from V and 3 bases from J; bases unmatched to any gene: 4. CDR3 DNA sequence: TGTGCCAGCAGCTTTAGCGGGGCTGTCTACAATGAGCAGTTCTTC. Amino acids: CASSFSGAVYNEQFF.

The J gene is TRBJ2-3, the V gene TRBV28, with 12 nucleotides matching TRBD2. V lost 5 bases and J lost 1; bases outside the gene matches: 16. Per the germline V gene, CDR1 is MDHEN and CDR2 is SYDVKM. The CDR3 runs 20 residues. Written as DNA, the CDR3 is TGTGCCAGCAGTGGCACGACTAGCGGGGGAGTCCCTCTTGGCACAGATACGCAGTATTTT. It encodes CASSGTTSGGVPLGTDTQYF.